The 24 T cell receptor beta chains listed next were all sequenced from one sample in a study of TIL therapy for anti-PD-1-resistant metastatic lung cancer. Specified time point: pre-treatment sample, taken before nivolumab and TIL therapy. The immunoSEQ assay was v3. Clones were sequenced by immunoSEQ multiplex PCR, and TCRdb holds only the in-frame ones, with some missing. The sample yields approximately 47,000 clones, approximately 83% seen once. This specimen was blood, taken at baseline. These TCRs come from a person aged 25-85 years with non-small cell lung cancer.

This chain joins TRBV12-3 or TRBV12-4 and TRBJ2-7; 8 bases map to TRBD1. This CDR3 has 13 residues. The V segment lost 6 bases and the J segment 6 bases; nucleotides outside the gene matches: 7. The CDR3 DNA reads TGTGCCAGCAGAAGACAGGGGACCCTCGAGCAGTACTTC. Its translation: CASRRQGTLEQYF.

The chain joins TRBV30 to TRBJ2-1; 9 nucleotides agree with TRBD2. CDR1 is GTSNPN and CDR2 is SVGIG in the germline V gene (reference sequence). This CDR3 is built from 18 residues. J lost 7 bases, V lost 4 bases, and 20 bases had no gene match. DNA for the CDR3: TGTGCCTGGAATGGAGGGCTAGCGGGATTTGTTCCCCCGAATGAGCAGTTCTTC. This gives the protein CAWNGGLAGFVPPNEQFF.

The chain carries TRBV19 and TRBJ1-2; a possible D gene is TRBD1 (6 bases). The CDR3 contains 13 residues. The germline V and J ends were trimmed by 5 bases and 4 bases, with 11 bases remaining between them. Germline V lookup: CDR1 LNHDA, CDR2 SQIVND (reference sequence). The CDR3 spells CASSDRPPYGYTF. CDR3 DNA sequence: TGTGCCAGTAGTGACAGGCCGCCCTATGGCTACACCTTC.

The chain combines TRBV5-4 with TRBJ2-5, with D perhaps TRBD2 (6 bases). V dropped 0 bases and J dropped 2 bases, with 8 bases sitting between them. The CDR3 totals 14 residues. CDR1 is SGHNT and CDR2 is YYREEE in the germline V gene (reference sequence). CDR3 DNA: TGTGCCAGCAGCTTGGCGGGGAGGCAAGAGACCCAGTACTTC. Translating gives CASSLAGRQETQYF. Full variable domain (remainder filled in from reference TRBV5-4 and TRBJ2-5): ETGVTQSPTHLIKTRGQQVTLRCSSQSGHNTVSWYQQALGQGPQFIFQYYREEENGRGNFPPRFSGLQFPNYSSELNVNALELDDSALYLCASSLAGRQETQYFGPGTRLLVL.

This clone was seen a handful of times. J is TRBJ1-2 and V is TRBV7-2, with D possibly matching TRBD1 (6 bases). The germline gives CDR1 SGHTA, CDR2 FQGNSA. There are 14 residues in the CDR3. V gave up 4 bases and J gave up 5 bases, with 14 bases separating them. CDR3 DNA sequence: TGTGCCAGCAGCTCCTCGGGGGGCGCTTATGGCTACACCTTC. Amino acids: CASSSSGGAYGYTF.

This rearrangement joins TRBV12-3 or TRBV12-4 to TRBJ2-5; TRBD1 aligns across 7 bases. This CDR3 contains 13 residues. The V and J ends lost 6 bases and 5 bases, in that order; junction bases with no gene match: 6. This CDR3 is CASRRTGGETQYF. CDR3 in DNA: TGTGCCAGCAGGAGGACAGGTGGGGAGACCCAGTACTTC.

This chain joins TRBV5-6 and TRBJ2-7; D is ambiguous. Looked up from germline, CDR1 is SGHDT and CDR2 is YYEEEE. Trimming pared 4 bases from V and 4 bases from J, leaving 15 bases between. CDR3 size: 14 residues. CDR3 DNA sequence: TGTGCCAGCAGCCCCACCGGAGTAGGGTACGAGCAGTACTTC. Amino acids: CASSPTGVGYEQYF.

This clone occurred once. The V call is TRBV30, the J call TRBJ1-4; TRBD1 is a possible D gene (5 bases). Per germline, CDR1 GTSNPN and CDR2 SVGIG (reference sequence). V lost 5 bases and J lost 5, with 12 bases in between. The CDR3 contains 13 residues. This CDR3 is CAWSTALNEKLFF. CDR3 DNA sequence: TGTGCCTGGTCGACAGCTTTAAATGAAAAACTGTTTTTT.

This clone was seen a single time. V and J are TRBV6-2 or TRBV6-3 and TRBJ2-1, with D maybe TRBD2 (5 bases). Germline V lookup: CDR1 MNHEY, CDR2 SVGEGT. V lost 2 bases and J 2 bases, leaving 10 bases between the germline ends. This CDR3 is 15 amino acids long. CDR3 nucleotides: TGTGCCAGCAGTTACGGGAGTCCAGCCTACAATGAGCAGTTCTTC. It translates to CASSYGSPAYNEQFF.

The chain carries TRBV7-9 and TRBJ2-3; weak D call: TRBD2 (9 bases). The CDR3 runs to 15 residues. V was trimmed by 8 bases and J by 0 bases, leaving 15 bases between them. Germline values: CDR1 SEHNR, CDR2 FQNEAQ (reference sequence). This CDR3 reads CASGQGLASTDTQYF. CDR3 bases: TGTGCCAGCGGACAGGGACTAGCTAGCACAGATACGCAGTATTTT.

The V gene is TRBV10-3, the J gene TRBJ2-7; D uncertain. Trimming took off 5 bases at V and 3 bases at J, with 17 bases between the two ends. CDR1 and CDR2 (germline): ENHRY, SYGVKD. The CDR3 loop spans 15 amino acids. CDR3 nucleotides: TGTGCCATCAGTCAAGGATCACCTACCCGCTACGAGCAGTACTTC. This sequence encodes CAISQGSPTRYEQYF.

The table lists this clone with a few counts. The rearrangement joins TRBV12-2 to TRBJ2-7; TRBD1, the table's D call, lacks a check against the DNA. TRBV12-2 is assigned pseudogene status. CDR3 length: 18 residues. CDR3 region: CASRSTLTETVASYEQYF. CDR3 in DNA: TGTGCAAGTCGCTCCACCCTTACGGAGACAGTGGCCTCCTACGAGCAGTACTTC.

The CDR3 sequence: CASSQGGQPQETQYF. CDR3 bases: TGTGCCAGCAGCCAGGGGGGACAGCCACAAGAGACCCAGTACTTC. The chain has TRBV4-2 and TRBJ2-5; TRBD1 might be the D (7 bases). Germline V gene sequence: CDR1 LGHNA, CDR2 YNFKEQ. V was trimmed by 3 bases and J by 2 bases, leaving 13 bases between them. CDR3 length: 15 amino acids.

There are a few counts of this clone. This sequence joins TRBV10-3 and TRBJ1-1; 7 nucleotides agree with TRBD1. Germline CDR1 is ENHRY and CDR2 is SYGVKD. The CDR3 extends over 17 amino acids. V trimming: 6 bases; J trimming: 3 bases; junction bases outside the gene matches: 16. For the CDR3, the DNA is TGTGCCATCAGAAACCAACAGGGGATCGGATTGGACACTGAAGCTTTCTTT. Translating gives CAIRNQQGIGLDTEAFF.

V is TRBV27 and J is TRBJ2-6, with D possibly called TRBD1 or TRBD2 (5 bases each). CDR1 is MNHEY, CDR2 SMNVEV, per germline (reference sequence). The CDR3 has 17 residues. V was pared by 4 bases and J by 0 bases, with 13 bases between. The CDR3 sequence is CASSSGTEFSGANVLTF. DNA of the CDR3: TGTGCCAGCAGTTCCGGGACGGAATTCTCTGGGGCCAACGTCCTGACTTTC.

The chain couples TRBV30 to TRBJ2-1; TRBD1 agrees at 9 bases. Germline V lookup: CDR1 GTSNPN, CDR2 SVGIG (reference sequence). The CDR3 runs 16 residues. Germline trimming cut 5 bases from V and 8 bases from J; bases unmatched to any gene: 16. CDR3: CAWEGPTGGFLDEQFF. Written as DNA, the CDR3 is TGTGCCTGGGAGGGACCGACAGGGGGGTTTTTGGATGAGCAGTTCTTC.

The chain joins TRBV14 to TRBJ2-1, with TRBD1 matching 7 bases. Germline loops: CDR1 SGHDN, CDR2 FVKESK. This CDR3 region has 16 residues. With V trimmed by 5 bases and J by 6 bases, 13 bases remained unmatched. CDR3 nucleotides: TGTGCCAGCAGCAAACAAGGGGACAGTCTATTCAATGAGCAGTTCTTC. Residues: CASSKQGDSLFNEQFF.

The chain couples TRBV4-3 to TRBJ2-3; 7 nucleotides match TRBD2. J gave up 6 bases and V 0 bases, and 9 bases lay outside the gene matches. The germline CDR1 and CDR2 sequences are LGHNA and YSLEER. The CDR3 loop spans 16 amino acids. The CDR3 here is CASSQDRPGGGDTQYF. CDR3 bases: TGCGCCAGCAGCCAAGATAGGCCGGGAGGAGGGGATACGCAGTATTTT.

V gene TRBV13 combines with J gene TRBJ1-6; TRBD1 might be the D (6 bases). The V end lost 5 bases, the J end lost 3 bases, and 11 bases lay between the germline ends. This CDR3 is 15 amino acids long. In germline, CDR1 is PRHDT, CDR2 FYEKMQ (reference sequence). The CDR3 is CASSQQGYYNSPLHF. CDR3 DNA sequence: TGTGCCAGCAGCCAACAGGGATACTATAATTCACCCCTCCACTTT.

V usage is TRBV20-1 and J usage is TRBJ2-1; D uncertain. The CDR3 has 11 residues. The ends were cut back, 0 bases at V and 6 bases at J, with 3 bases in the middle. The germline V gene has CDR1 DFQATT and CDR2 SNEGSKA (reference sequence). CDR3 in DNA: TGCAGTGCTAGAGATCGCAATGAGCAGTTCTTC. Its translation: CSARDRNEQFF.

The DNA of the CDR3 is TGCGCCAGCAGCTTGGGCGCTAGGGATACGCAGTATTTT. Protein sequence: CASSLGARDTQYF. The chain has TRBV5-1 and TRBJ2-3; D uncertain. There are 13 residues in the CDR3. Per the germline V gene, CDR1 is SGHRS and CDR2 is YFSETQ. The V and J ends lost 0 bases and 6 bases respectively, with 8 bases between them.

The V call is TRBV18, the J call TRBJ1-1; D is undetermined. This CDR3 is 13 amino acids long. Germline CDR1 and CDR2: KGHSH and LQKENI. Trimming took off 2 bases at V and 3 bases at J, with 7 bases between the two ends. The CDR3 sequence: CASSPGMDTEAFF. The CDR3 DNA follows: TGTGCCAGCTCACCAGGGATGGACACTGAAGCTTTCTTT.

This rearrangement joins TRBV14 to TRBJ2-2; possible D gene TRBD1, 6 bases. This CDR3 has 14 residues. The ends were cut back, 4 bases at V and 2 bases at J, with 8 bases in the middle. Germline CDR1 and CDR2: SGHDN and FVKESK. Written as DNA, the CDR3 is TGTGCCAGCAGCCGGACAGTAAACACCGGGGAGCTGTTTTTT. Its protein product is CASSRTVNTGELFF.

The chain recombines TRBV5-1 with TRBJ1-6, with D tentatively TRBD1 (6 bases). The CDR3 consists of 13 residues. CDR1 is SGHRS and CDR2 is YFSETQ in the germline V gene. Between the trimmed V and J ends, which lost 4 bases and 8 bases, there was a span of 10 bases. The CDR3 DNA is TGCGCCAGCAGCGCCCGGACAGATTCACCCCTCCACTTT. It codes for CASSARTDSPLHF.